The 18 T cell receptor beta chains in this list originate from one sample, sequenced in a study of T cells in Graves' hyperthyroidism and ophthalmopathy. The investigators amplified TCR beta CDR3 regions from RNA transcripts. TCR CDR3 underwent first-round RT-PCR with the HTBI primer set. Each CDR3 protein gets one entry after TCRdb re-called the multiplex PCR reads with MiXCR. The profile covers 300,000 to 450,000 distinct CDR3 sequences, with about 14% appearing a single time and about 19% taken by the ten largest. The sequenced sample consisted of blood. The receptor source for this set is a woman aged 25 to 39 with Graves' ophthalmopathy.

This clonotype was counted many times. V is TRBV7-2 and J is TRBJ2-7; 9 bases fit TRBD2. The CDR3 runs to 15 residues. V shed 1 base, J shed 3 bases, and the junction held 4 bases outside the gene matches. Germline CDR1 is SGHTA and CDR2 is FQGNSA. CDR3 sequence (DNA): TGTGCCAGCAGCTTAGAAGCGGGGGGTAACTACGAGCAGTACTTC. It is translated as CASSLEAGGNYEQYF.

The chain recombines TRBV19 with TRBJ1-5; possible D gene TRBD1, 6 bases. Germline V gene sequence: CDR1 LNHDA, CDR2 SQIVND (reference sequence). The CDR3 extends over 15 amino acids. Trimming pared 4 bases from V and 1 base from J, leaving 11 bases between. CDR3 nucleotides: TGTGCCAGTAGTAGGGGGGCAGGGAGCAATCAGCCCCAGCATTTT. Translating it yields CASSRGAGSNQPQHF. The full variable domain, completed using reference TRBV19 and TRBJ1-5, is DGGITQSPKYLFRKEGQNVTLSCEQNLNHDAMYWYRQDPGQGLRLIYYSQIVNDFQKGDIAEGYSVSREKKESFPLTVTSAQKNPTAFYLCASSRGAGSNQPQHFGDGTRLSIL.

There are many counts of this clonotype. V gene TRBV20-1 combines with J gene TRBJ1-2, with 9 bases matching TRBD1. CDR3 size: 14 residues. J gave up 8 bases and V 0 bases, and 7 bases lay outside the gene matches. Germline CDR1 and CDR2: DFQATT and SNEGSKA (reference sequence). The CDR3: CSARDRQGVNGYTF. Written as DNA, the CDR3 is TGCAGTGCTAGAGACCGACAGGGGGTAAACGGCTACACCTTC.

At least ten counts were recorded for this clonotype. The chain has TRBV28 and TRBJ1-2, with a weak D call TRBD1 (6 bases). CDR3 length equals 13 residues. Germline V gene lookup returns CDR1 MDHEN and CDR2 SYDVKM. Trimming took 2 bases from V and 4 from J, leaving 8 bases between them. CDR3 nucleotides: TGTGCCAGCAGTTTACAGGGGCGCTATGGCTACACCTTC. This gives the protein CASSLQGRYGYTF.

This clonotype showed up many times. The gene calls are TRBV20-1 and TRBJ2-5; unclear D gene. V was cut by 5 bases and J by 7 bases, with 8 bases left in between. CDR3 length: 10 amino acids. Germline V gene lookup returns CDR1 DFQATT and CDR2 SNEGSKA (reference sequence). The CDR3 coding sequence is TGCAGTGCTCAATCGCCGACCCAGTACTTC. This sequence encodes CSAQSPTQYF.

This clonotype appeared many times. This chain joins TRBV2 and TRBJ2-5; either TRBD1 or TRBD2 may supply D (5 bases each). Per the germline V gene, CDR1 is SNHLY and CDR2 is FYNNEI. V dropped 1 base and J dropped 4 bases, with 13 bases sitting between them. The length of the CDR3 is 15 residues. The CDR3 nucleotides read TGTGCCAGCAGTGAAGGGTCGGGGCTGGGAGAGACCCAGTACTTC. It specifies CASSEGSGLGETQYF.

The chain links TRBV2 to TRBJ2-1; TRBD2 aligns across 10 bases. The CDR3 spans 16 residues. The J segment lost 2 bases and the V segment lost 6 bases, leaving 7 bases of the junction unmatched. Germline V lookup: CDR1 SNHLY, CDR2 FYNNEI. CDR3 region: CASSPISGGAYNEQFF. CDR3 DNA sequence: TGTGCCAGCAGCCCCATAAGCGGGGGGGCCTACAATGAGCAGTTCTTC.

Many counts were recorded for this clonotype. The chain carries TRBV7-2 and TRBJ2-3; D ambiguous. Germline V gene sequence: CDR1 SGHTA, CDR2 FQGNSA. The CDR3 loop spans 13 amino acids. Trimming left V 6 bases short and J 6 bases short, with 13 bases between. The CDR3 nucleotides are TGTGCCAGCAGGCTCGGTTCGTTCGATACGCAGTATTTT. Encoded protein: CASRLGSFDTQYF.

The chain joins TRBV12-3 or TRBV12-4 to TRBJ2-1, with 9 positions matching TRBD2. The CDR3 has 15 amino acids. Unmatched junction bases numbered 7, after V lost 6 bases and J lost 4 bases. Here the CDR3 reads CASRLSTSGYNEQFF. CDR3 sequence (DNA): TGTGCCAGCAGACTATCGACTAGCGGATACAATGAGCAGTTCTTC.

This clonotype was recorded at least ten times. V gene TRBV6-1 combines with J gene TRBJ1-1; 8 bases are shared with TRBD1. Per germline, CDR1 MNHNS and CDR2 SASEGT. This CDR3 has 15 residues. V lost 5 bases and J lost 11; bases outside the gene matches: 16. The CDR3, as DNA: TGTGCCAGCAGTTACGAACTCGGGACGCACAGGGGGGCTTTCTTT. Its protein is CASSYELGTHRGAFF.

This clonotype was recorded a few times. The CDR3 coding sequence is TGTGCCAGCAGAACCCCAAAGAACCGGGACAGGCCTCACCGGAGCTCCTACGAGCAGTACTTC. Protein: CASRTPKNRDRPHRSSYEQYF. The J gene is TRBJ2-7, the V gene TRBV6-2 or TRBV6-3; TRBD1 aligns across 8 bases. CDR1 and CDR2 (germline): MNHEY, SVGEGT. This CDR3 region has 21 residues. The ends lost 6 bases at V and 0 bases at J; junction bases unmatched: 25.

This chain uses TRBV27 with TRBJ1-5; 8 positions agree with TRBD1. The CDR3 contains 16 residues. Germline V CDR1 and CDR2: MNHEY, SMNVEV (reference sequence). V lost 3 bases, J lost 2 bases, and 6 bases stayed unmatched. CDR3: CASSFFGQGRNQPQHF. CDR3 DNA: TGTGCCAGCAGTTTCTTCGGACAGGGCCGCAATCAGCCCCAGCATTTT.

This clonotype was recorded many times. This chain uses TRBV28 with TRBJ1-2; D unclear. The CDR3 is 19 residues long. Trimming removed 2 bases at V and 0 bases at J, with 22 bases between. Germline V CDR1 and CDR2: MDHEN, SYDVKM. The CDR3 nucleotides read TGTGCCAGCAGTTTAGGGTCCCCGGGAGGGAGAAAAGCTAACTATGGCTACACCTTC. Its protein product is CASSLGSPGGRKANYGYTF.

This clonotype has ten or more counts. This rearrangement joins TRBV29-1 to TRBJ2-7, with 9 bases matching TRBD2. Germline V CDR1 and CDR2: SQVTM, ANQGSEA. The J segment lost 0 bases and the V segment lost 6 bases, leaving 6 bases of the junction unmatched. The CDR3 spans 14 residues. The CDR3 loop reads CSVELAGGSYEQYF. CDR3 sequence (DNA): TGCAGCGTAGAACTAGCGGGTGGCTCCTACGAGCAGTACTTC.

The V and J genes are TRBV2 and TRBJ1-5, with 7 bases matching TRBD1. J was trimmed by 2 bases and V by 5 bases; bases with no gene match: 12. The CDR3 spans 17 residues. The germline V gene encodes CDR1 SNHLY and CDR2 FYNNEI. CDR3 sequence (DNA): TGTGCCAGCAGTCTGAGGGACAGAGGTAGAGGCAATCAGCCCCAGCATTTT. This codes for CASSLRDRGRGNQPQHF.

The chain recombines TRBV5-4 with TRBJ2-2, with unresolved D. Germline V gene lookup returns CDR1 SGHNT and CDR2 YYREEE (reference sequence). This CDR3 is 13 amino acids long. Between the trimmed V and J ends, which lost 0 bases and 6 bases, there was a span of 6 bases. CDR3 protein: CASSLAFSGELFF. DNA for the CDR3: TGTGCCAGCAGCTTGGCCTTTTCCGGGGAGCTGTTTTTT.

This clonotype was picked up many times. V usage is TRBV5-6 and J usage is TRBJ1-2; the D gene is possibly TRBD1 (5 bases). This CDR3 spans 14 amino acids. Germline CDR1 and CDR2: SGHDT and YYEEEE. V was pared by 6 bases and J by 7 bases, with 19 bases between. The CDR3 DNA follows: TGTGCCAGCACCCCGGCAGGGAGAGGTGCTGGCTACACCTTC. Translation gives CASTPAGRGAGYTF.

The chain uses TRBV18 and TRBJ1-1, with D hard to call. This CDR3 has 13 residues. Deletions cut 2 bases from V and 1 base from J, with 5 bases between. Germline CDR1 is KGHSH and CDR2 is LQKENI. The CDR3 sequence is CASSPAGNTEAFF. DNA for the CDR3: TGTGCCAGCTCACCAGCAGGGAACACTGAAGCTTTCTTT.